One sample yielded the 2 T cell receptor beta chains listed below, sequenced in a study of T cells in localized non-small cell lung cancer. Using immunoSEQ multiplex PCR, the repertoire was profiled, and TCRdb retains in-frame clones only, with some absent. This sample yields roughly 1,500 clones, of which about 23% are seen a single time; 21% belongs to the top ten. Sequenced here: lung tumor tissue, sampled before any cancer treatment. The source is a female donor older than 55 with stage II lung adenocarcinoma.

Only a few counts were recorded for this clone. CDR3 loop: CASSPPQGANYGYTF. The CDR3, as DNA: TGTGCCAGCAGTCCCCCCCAGGGGGCTAACTATGGCTACACCTTC. The V and J genes are TRBV6-8 and TRBJ1-2, with 7 bases fitting TRBD1. The CDR3 has 15 residues. V gave up 5 bases and J gave up 0 bases; unmatched junction bases: 6. The germline gives CDR1 MNHGY, CDR2 SAAAGT.

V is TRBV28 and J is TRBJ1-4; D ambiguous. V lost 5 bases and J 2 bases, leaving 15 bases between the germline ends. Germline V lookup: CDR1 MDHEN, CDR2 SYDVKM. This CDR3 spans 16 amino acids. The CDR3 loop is CASSPSGGWTNEKLFF. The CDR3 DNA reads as TGTGCCAGCAGTCCCAGCGGCGGATGGACTAATGAAAAACTGTTTTTT.